A single sample gave rise to the 26 T cell receptor beta chains below, sequenced in a study of PD-1 blockade in mismatch repair-deficient tumors. The method was immunoSEQ multiplex PCR; TCRdb's version includes in-frame clones alone and lacks a portion of them. Of about 18,000 clones in the sample, 84% were seen once. Sequences were derived from PBMCs, sampled less than 25 weeks after starting pembrolizumab. Receptors were obtained from an adult with mismatch repair-deficient cancer.

J is TRBJ1-2 and V is TRBV7-2; D is ambiguous. The CDR3 consists of 15 residues. Between the trimmed V and J ends, which lost 5 bases and 7 bases, there was a span of 20 bases. Germline CDR1 reads SGHTA; CDR2 reads FQGNSA. As DNA, the CDR3 is TGTGCCAGCAGCCCTTGGACTACAGCAAGCACTGGCTACACCTTC. This encodes CASSPWTTASTGYTF.

This CDR3 is CASSQYRGGNTEAFF. CDR3 DNA: TGCGCCAGCAGCCAGTACAGGGGGGGGAACACTGAAGCTTTCTTT. The genes are TRBV5-1 and TRBJ1-1; TRBD1 agrees at 8 bases. J gave up 1 base and V 4 bases, and 6 bases lay outside the gene matches. Germline CDR1 is SGHRS and CDR2 is YFSETQ. The CDR3 covers 15 residues. Combining the CDR3 with reference TRBV5-1 and TRBJ1-1 gives the whole variable domain KAGVTQTPRYLIKTRGQQVTLSCSPISGHRSVSWYQQTPGQGLQFLFEYFSETQRNKGNFPGRFSGRQFSNSRSEMNVSTLELGDSALYLCASSQYRGGNTEAFFGQGTRLTVV.

This rearrangement joins TRBV18 to TRBJ1-1, with D possibly matching TRBD1 (6 bases). CDR3 length: 16 residues. V was clipped by 1 base and J by 1 base, with 13 bases between them. CDR1 is KGHSH and CDR2 is LQKENI in the germline V gene. The CDR3 DNA follows: TGTGCCAGCTCACCACTGGCAGGGGAAGGGAACACTGAAGCTTTCTTT. Its protein is CASSPLAGEGNTEAFF.

The chain combines TRBV14 with TRBJ2-1; TRBD1 agrees at 9 bases. Germline CDR1 and CDR2: SGHDN and FVKESK. The length of the CDR3 is 15 residues. The V gene end was trimmed by 4 bases and the J gene end by 6 bases; junction bases not matched to a gene: 7. CDR3 DNA sequence: TGTGCCAGCAGCCCCAACAGGGGGCGAGTCAATGAGCAGTTCTTC. It encodes CASSPNRGRVNEQFF. The entire variable domain, with the rest obtained from reference TRBV14 and TRBJ2-1, is as follows: EAGVTQFPSHSVIEKGQTVTLRCDPISGHDNLYWYRRVMGKEIKFLLHFVKESKQDESGMPNNRFLAERTGGTYSTLKVQPAELEDSGVYFCASSPNRGRVNEQFFGPGTRLTVL.

The gene calls are TRBV28 and TRBJ2-1; TRBD1 matches 9 bases. Germline V lookup: CDR1 MDHEN, CDR2 SYDVKM. With 2 bases clipped from V and 3 bases from J, the junction kept 14 bases outside the gene matches. This CDR3 is 19 amino acids long. CDR3 loop: CASSLIQGASGLVYNEQFF. The CDR3 region has the DNA TGTGCCAGCAGTTTAATACAGGGGGCGTCGGGACTGGTCTACAATGAGCAGTTCTTC. The whole variable domain, remainder taken from reference TRBV28 and TRBJ2-1, is DVKVTQSSRYLVKRTGEKVFLECVQDMDHENMFWYRQDPGLGLRLIYFSYDVKMKEKGDIPEGYSVSREKKERFSLILESASTNQTSMYLCASSLIQGASGLVYNEQFFGPGTRLTVL.

The chain combines TRBV5-1 with TRBJ2-1; D may be TRBD2 (5 bases). The germline V gene encodes CDR1 SGHRS and CDR2 YFSETQ. V shed 0 bases and J shed 0 bases, with 13 bases lying between them. The CDR3 sequence is 17 residues long. CDR3 in DNA: TGCGCCAGCAGCTTGGGGTTAGCGATAAGCTCCTACAATGAGCAGTTCTTC. Encoded protein: CASSLGLAISSYNEQFF.

The chain employs TRBV11-3 and TRBJ1-1; the match to TRBD1 covers 7 bases. Unmatched junction bases numbered 3, after V lost 1 base and J lost 1 base. The CDR3 is made up of 15 amino acids. CDR1 SGHNT and CDR2 YENEEA come from the germline V gene. The CDR3 is CASSLGGQRNTEAFF. For the CDR3, the DNA is TGTGCCAGCAGCTTAGGGGGACAGCGGAACACTGAAGCTTTCTTT.

This sequence joins TRBV15 and TRBJ1-4; possible D gene TRBD1, 5 bases. CDR3 length: 16 residues. V lost 0 bases and J 8 bases, leaving 16 bases between the germline ends. The germline V gene encodes CDR1 LNHNV and CDR2 YYDKDF (reference sequence). The CDR3: CATSRDPGGGAEKLFF. The CDR3, as DNA: TGTGCCACCAGCAGAGATCCGGGGGGAGGGGCCGAAAAACTGTTTTTT.

V gene TRBV9 combines with J gene TRBJ2-5; D gene ambiguous. Germline assignment: CDR1 SGDLS and CDR2 YYNGEE. The V end lost 1 base, the J end lost 6 bases, and 13 bases lay between the germline ends. The CDR3 is 14 residues long. The CDR3 DNA follows: TGTGCCAGCAGCGTAAGTGTCCACAACCAGACCCAGTACTTC. This codes for CASSVSVHNQTQYF.

The chain joins TRBV29-1 to TRBJ2-7; weak D call: TRBD1 (7 bases). Trimming took 4 bases from V and 6 from J, leaving 13 bases between them. Germline V lookup: CDR1 SQVTM, CDR2 ANQGSEA. This CDR3 comprises 12 residues. The DNA for the CDR3 is TGCAGCGTTGTCTCAGGGGGGCCCGAGCAGTACTTC. Translated: CSVVSGGPEQYF.

The chain uses TRBV29-1 and TRBJ2-3; 14 bases match TRBD2. In germline, CDR1 is SQVTM, CDR2 ANQGSEA. CDR3 length: 16 residues. J gave up 3 bases and V 6 bases, and 8 bases lay outside the gene matches. CDR3 DNA: TGCAGCGTGGGGACTAGCGGGAGAGGGGGTACAGATACGCAGTATTTT. Residues: CSVGTSGRGGTDTQYF.

This clone has more than one count but fewer than ten. This chain joins TRBV10-1 and TRBJ2-7; D not certain. Germline V gene sequence: CDR1 WNHNN, CDR2 SYGVQD (reference sequence). V dropped 0 bases and J dropped 12 bases, with 15 bases sitting between them. The CDR3 covers 13 residues. The CDR3 is CASSESRLSPMYF. CDR3 nucleotide sequence: TGCGCCAGCAGTGAGTCGAGACTTTCTCCCATGTACTTC.

V gene TRBV12-5 combines with J gene TRBJ1-2, with a weak D call TRBD1 (5 bases). CDR1 LGHNT and CDR2 FRNRAP come from the germline V gene. Between the trimmed V and J ends, which lost 1 base and 8 bases, there was a span of 20 bases. This CDR3 spans 16 amino acids. In nucleotides, the CDR3 is TGTGCTAGTGGTTTGGAACGAAATCGAGCAGGGAACGGCTACACCTTC. Protein: CASGLERNRAGNGYTF.

This chain uses TRBV10-3 with TRBJ1-2; 9 bases map to TRBD1. Germline V CDR1 and CDR2: ENHRY, SYGVKD. The V gene end was trimmed by 0 bases and the J gene end by 3 bases; junction bases not matched to a gene: 2. The CDR3 consists of 15 residues. CDR3 in amino acids: CAISESGDRDYGYTF. As DNA, the CDR3 is TGTGCCATCAGTGAGTCGGGGGACAGGGACTATGGCTACACCTTC.

J is TRBJ2-7 and V is TRBV2; 7 nucleotides line up with TRBD2. Per the germline V gene, CDR1 is SNHLY and CDR2 is FYNNEI. This CDR3 has 14 residues. Unmatched junction bases numbered 6, after V lost 2 bases and J lost 5 bases. The CDR3, as DNA: TGTGCCAGCAGTGAACAGCGGGACTCGAACGAGCAGTACTTC. This encodes CASSEQRDSNEQYF.

The chain recombines TRBV28 with TRBJ2-3; 8 nucleotides align to TRBD1. There are 13 residues in the CDR3. The junction had 4 bases not matched to a gene; V was cut back by 7 bases and J by 4 bases. The germline gives CDR1 MDHEN, CDR2 SYDVKM. In DNA, the CDR3 is TGTGCCAGCAAAGGACAGGGACCAGATACGCAGTATTTT. Translation: CASKGQGPDTQYF.

The chain links TRBV5-1 to TRBJ1-2, with 9 bases identical to TRBD1. This CDR3 spans 15 amino acids. Unmatched junction bases numbered 8, after V lost 0 bases and J lost 8 bases. Germline V lookup: CDR1 SGHRS, CDR2 YFSETQ. This chain's CDR3 is CASSLDRGLWEGYTF. As DNA, the CDR3 is TGCGCCAGCAGCTTGGACAGGGGGCTATGGGAGGGCTACACCTTC.

This chain links TRBV19 with TRBJ2-7; 12 nucleotides align to TRBD2. Germline assignment: CDR1 LNHDA and CDR2 SQIVND (reference sequence). The CDR3 covers 16 residues. The junction had 8 bases not matched to a gene; V was cut back by 5 bases and J by 3 bases. The CDR3 nucleotides read TGTGCCAGTAGTTGGCTAGCGGGAGGGCCCTTCTACGAGCAGTACTTC. Its translation: CASSWLAGGPFYEQYF.

The chain recombines TRBV5-4 with TRBJ2-7; 8 bases align to TRBD2. Germline CDR1 reads SGHNT; CDR2 reads YYREEE (reference sequence). With V trimmed by 4 bases and J by 4 bases, 7 bases remained unmatched. The CDR3 is 14 residues long. CDR3: CASSVGTRAYEQYF. CDR3 DNA sequence: TGTGCCAGCAGCGTCGGGACTAGGGCTTACGAGCAGTACTTC.

This sequence joins TRBV7-3 and TRBJ2-7; 8 nucleotides match TRBD2. CDR1 SGHTA and CDR2 FQGTGA come from the germline V gene. Trimming at V came to 2 bases and at J to 7 bases, leaving 4 bases not matched to a gene. The CDR3 totals 13 residues. The CDR3 reads CASSLAGGGEQYF. CDR3 in DNA: TGTGCCAGCAGCTTAGCGGGGGGCGGGGAGCAGTACTTC.

The chain links TRBV28 to TRBJ2-1; 8 nucleotides agree with TRBD1. The ends lost 7 bases at V and 8 bases at J; junction bases unmatched: 7. Germline CDR1 MDHEN, CDR2 SYDVKM. There are 13 residues in the CDR3. Written as DNA, the CDR3 is TGTGCCAGCACAGGGGGCCTGAAAGATGAGCAGTTCTTC. It translates to CASTGGLKDEQFF.

This clone was recorded once. The chain links TRBV5-5 to TRBJ1-3; no definite D call. Germline CDR1 and CDR2: SGHKS and YYEKEE (reference sequence). The CDR3 spans 16 residues. V lost 0 bases to trimming and J lost 0 bases, with 10 bases between them. The CDR3 loop is CASSLGAGNSGNTIYF. The CDR3 DNA sequence: TGTGCCAGCAGCTTGGGAGCAGGAAACTCTGGAAACACCATATATTTT.

The table lists this clone with a count of one. The J gene is TRBJ2-1, the V gene TRBV27; 8 bases align to TRBD2. The V segment lost 4 bases and the J segment 0 bases; nucleotides outside the gene matches: 5. The CDR3 is 16 residues long. CDR1 and CDR2 (germline): MNHEY, SMNVEV (reference sequence). CDR3: CASSWERESSYNEQFF. In nucleotides, the CDR3 is TGTGCCAGCAGTTGGGAGCGGGAGAGCTCCTACAATGAGCAGTTCTTC.

V usage is TRBV6-6 and J usage is TRBJ1-1; possible D gene TRBD1, 6 bases. There are 13 residues in the CDR3. V gave up 8 bases and J gave up 2 bases, with 12 bases separating them. CDR1 MNHNY and CDR2 SVGAGI come from the germline V gene (reference sequence). This chain's CDR3 is CASGPTGNTEAFF. The CDR3 DNA sequence: TGTGCCAGCGGGCCGACAGGAAACACTGAAGCTTTCTTT.

This chain joins TRBV10-3 and TRBJ2-6, with TRBD1 matching over 7 bases. Germline V gene lookup returns CDR1 ENHRY and CDR2 SYGVKD. This CDR3 spans 17 amino acids. V gave up 6 bases and J gave up 0 bases; unmatched junction bases: 8. The CDR3 is CAISLGQARSGANVLTF. The CDR3 DNA reads as TGTGCCATCAGCTTAGGACAGGCCCGCTCTGGGGCCAACGTCCTGACTTTC.

The chain combines TRBV14 with TRBJ2-1, with 11 bases lining up with TRBD2. The CDR3 extends over 15 amino acids. V was clipped by 4 bases and J by 10 bases; unmatched bases: 9. Germline V gives CDR1 SGHDN, CDR2 FVKESK. The CDR3 region has the DNA TGTGCCAGCAGCCCCTGGGGACTAGCGGAAGGGGAGCAGTTCTTC. It translates to CASSPWGLAEGEQFF.